This T cell receptor beta chain was observed in a study of T cell changes during pregnancy in multiple sclerosis. TCRdb's table, derived via immunoSEQ multiplex PCR, lists solely in-frame clones and lacks some. The sample yields 56,000 or so clones, about 91% seen once. The sequenced sample was peripheral blood, obtained after pregnancy. The sequence was collected from a female donor with multiple sclerosis, enrolled in a pregnancy study.

CDR3 sequence reads: CASSEQVQETQYF. The CDR3 DNA reads TGTGCCAGCAGCGAACAGGTCCAAGAGACCCAGTACTTC. This chain joins TRBV7-2 and TRBJ2-5; maybe TRBD1 (5 bases). Trimming took 5 bases from V and 1 from J, leaving 8 bases between them. Per the germline V gene, CDR1 is SGHTA and CDR2 is FQGNSA. The CDR3 covers 13 residues.